Listed below are T cell receptor beta chains from one sample, sequenced in a study of control samples from healthy donors and cancer patients. The data were produced by immunoSEQ multiplex PCR, yet TCRdb's version contains in-frame clones alone and is incomplete. The repertoire holds 150,000 to 200,000 clones, about 92% seen once, with over 1.1% in the top ten. Sequencing was carried out using blood. All receptors derive from a man aged 25 to 45 in good health. The CDR3 runs from the conserved cysteine through the conserved F or W. The D gene is left open where the match is weak. The size field is filled for only some rows; it gives once, few, many or a size class.

clone_size	d_call	v_call	j_call	cdr3_nt	cdr3_aa
.	.	TRBV29-1	TRBJ2-7	TGCAGCGTTGAAGCCGGATATGACAGGATCGTCGAGCAGTACTTC	CSVEAGYDRIVEQYF
.	.	TRBV11-2	TRBJ2-2	TGTGCCAGCAGCTTAGATCTGTGGGCCGGGGAGCTGTTTTTT	CASSLDLWAGELFF
.	TRBD2	TRBV7-8	TRBJ2-1	TGTGCCAGCAGCTTAGCGGCCAGCGGGGGGGCCAATGAGCAGTTCTTC	CASSLAASGGANEQFF
.	.	TRBV11-2	TRBJ1-1	TGTGCCAGCAGCTTACGCGAGAACACTGAAGCTTTCTTT	CASSLRENTEAFF
.	TRBD2	TRBV2	TRBJ2-1	TGTGCCAGCGGGTGGACTAGCGGTCGTGATGAGCAGTTCTTC	CASGWTSGRDEQFF
.	TRBD2	TRBV5-1	TRBJ2-3	TGCGCCAGCAGCTTGGGACTAGCGGGGGGGCTGGATACGCAGTATTTT	CASSLGLAGGLDTQYF
.	.	TRBV9	TRBJ1-6	TGTGCCAGCAGCGTATCCACGGCCTATAATTCACCCCTCCACTTT	CASSVSTAYNSPLHF
once	TRBD1	TRBV7-9	TRBJ2-3	TGTGCCAGCAGCAAGACAGGGGGAGGAGATACGCAGTATTTT	CASSKTGGGDTQYF
.	.	TRBV27	TRBJ1-5	TGTGCCAGCAGCCCACAGGGTAACAATCAGCCCCAGCATTTT	CASSPQGNNQPQHF
.	.	TRBV6-2/TRBV6-3	TRBJ2-5	TGTGCCAGCAGTTACGCTCGCCGGGAGACCCAGTACTTC	CASSYARRETQYF
.	.	TRBV9	TRBJ1-5	TGTGCCAGCAGCGAAGGGACTATCGGCAATCAGCCCCAGCATTTT	CASSEGTIGNQPQHF
.	.	TRBV4-2	TRBJ2-1	TGTGCCAGCAGCCAAGGGGCGGGCGCCACCTCCTACAATGAGCAGTTCTTC	CASSQGAGATSYNEQFF
.	.	TRBV10-3	TRBJ1-6	TGTGCCATCAGTGAGAAGGGACCTAATTCACCCCTCCACTTT	CAISEKGPNSPLHF
once	.	TRBV18	TRBJ1-1	TGTGCCAGCTCACCTCGCGGGGGGCGTGAGAACACTGAAGCTTTCTTT	CASSPRGGRENTEAFF
.	TRBD2	TRBV30	TRBJ2-7	TGTGCCTGGAGTCTACGGCGGGGACTAGGAGGCGAGCAGTACTTC	CAWSLRRGLGGEQYF
.	TRBD2	TRBV5-1	TRBJ2-1	TGCGCCAGCAGCTTGGAGGGCGGGAGGGCCGTAAGTCACAATGAGCAGTTCTTC	CASSLEGGRAVSHNEQFF
.	.	TRBV30	TRBJ2-5	TGTGCCTGGAGTGGGGTAGCGGCGCAAGAGACCCAGTACTTC	CAWSGVAAQETQYF
once	.	TRBV18	TRBJ1-2	TGTGCCAGCTCTCCCGACAGGAACTATGGCTACACCTTC	CASSPDRNYGYTF
.	TRBD2	TRBV6-2/TRBV6-3	TRBJ2-7	TGTGCCAGCAGTCTTCCGGGACTAGCGGGATACGAGCAGTACTTC	CASSLPGLAGYEQYF
.	.	TRBV5-4	TRBJ2-5	TGTGCCAGCAGCTTGGGGCCAGATTTTCAGACCCAGTACTTC	CASSLGPDFQTQYF
.	TRBD2	TRBV25-1	TRBJ2-3	TGTGCCAGCAGTGCCTCTAGCGGGGAAGGGGATACGCAGTATTTT	CASSASSGEGDTQYF
.	TRBD2	TRBV6-6	TRBJ2-2	TGTGCCAGCAGCACCGGGGGGGAAAAGACCGGGGAGCTGTTTTTT	CASSTGGEKTGELFF
.	.	TRBV7-7	TRBJ2-1	TGTGCCAGCAGCCCTGGGGACATCTACAATGAGCAGTTCTTC	CASSPGDIYNEQFF
.	TRBD2	TRBV6-5	TRBJ2-1	TGTGCCAGCACCCGGGGGAGCGGGGGAGAGCAGTTCTTC	CASTRGSGGEQFF
.	.	TRBV24-1	TRBJ1-2	TGTGCCACCAGTGACCCCTCAAGGGGCTATGGCTACACCTTC	CATSDPSRGYGYTF
.	TRBD1	TRBV5-8	TRBJ1-5	TGTGCCAGCAGCATCGGACAGGGTAATAACCAGCCCCAGCATTTT	CASSIGQGNNQPQHF
.	.	TRBV9	TRBJ1-1	TGTGCCAGCAGCATCGGACGGGGCACTGAAGCTTTCTTT	CASSIGRGTEAFF
.	.	TRBV29-1	TRBJ2-3	TGCAGTCTTAGGGCAGATACGCAGTATTTT	CSLRADTQYF
.	TRBD1	TRBV27	TRBJ2-5	TGTGCCAGCAGAACCGCAGGGGGCGGCGAGACCCAGTACTTC	CASRTAGGGETQYF
.	.	TRBV30	TRBJ1-4	TGTGCCTGGAGTGCCGCAAATCTCGGGACACTTCATGAAAAACTGTTTTTT	CAWSAANLGTLHEKLFF
once	TRBD2	TRBV5-1	TRBJ2-1	TGCGCCAGCAGCTTGGGGTCTAGCGGGAACAATGAGCAGTTCTTC	CASSLGSSGNNEQFF
once	TRBD2	TRBV5-4	TRBJ2-7	TGTGCCAGCAGCTTGGCATTCCTAGCGGGAGGCGAGCAGTACTTC	CASSLAFLAGGEQYF
.	TRBD2	TRBV6-1	TRBJ2-1	TGTGCCAGCAGTGCGGGGTGGCAGCGGGGGATCTACAATGAGCAGTTCTTC	CASSAGWQRGIYNEQFF
.	TRBD2	TRBV2	TRBJ2-7	TGTGCCAGCAGTCGACTAGCGGGCCCCTACGAGCAGTACTTC	CASSRLAGPYEQYF
.	.	TRBV19	TRBJ1-1	TGTGCCAGTAGTATTGGGCGATCTTACGACACTGAAGCTTTCTTT	CASSIGRSYDTEAFF
.	.	TRBV29-1	TRBJ2-1	TGCAGCGTTGAATGGACTAATTTTACCATCTTATTCAACAATGAGCAGTTCTTC	CSVEWTNFTILFNNEQFF
.	.	TRBV29-1	TRBJ1-5	TGCAGCGTTAGCGCCTTCAAAAATCAGCCCCAGCATTTT	CSVSAFKNQPQHF
.	.	TRBV19	TRBJ1-1	TGTGCCAGTAGTGTCCAGGGATCGAACACTGAAGCTTTCTTT	CASSVQGSNTEAFF
.	.	TRBV10-2	TRBJ1-1	TGCGCCAGCAGTGAAGGGTATGGTGGGACTGAAGCTTTCTTT	CASSEGYGGTEAFF
.	.	TRBV29-1	TRBJ1-3	TGCAGCGTTGAAGAGGGCAGTAACTCTGGAAACACCATATATTTT	CSVEEGSNSGNTIYF